This TCR beta chain comes out of a study of cytomegalovirus exposure and HLA in healthy donors. Study results and limitations: The authors excluded some V segments, including TRBV6-2 and TRBV6-3, as indistinguishable. Cytomegalovirus association was listed for 150 or so TCR beta chains.

The germline V gene has CDR1 SNHLY and CDR2 FYNNEI. The CDR3 consists of 16 residues. Unmatched junction bases numbered 7, after V lost 3 bases and J lost 2 bases. In regard to this clone: The antigen is undetermined.

PCR used 60 Vbeta primers and 13 Jbeta primers. The data were produced by immunoSEQ multiplex PCR, yet TCRdb's version contains in-frame clones alone and is incomplete. This sample has approximately 210,000 clones, with roughly three quarters found just once. The TCR was taken from a male donor in good health and CMV-seropositive. Source material: PBMCs. V and J are TRBV2 and TRBJ2-7, with 10 bases aligning to TRBD1. The CDR3 DNA is TGTGCCAGCAGTGACCCCCGGGACAGGGGAACCTACGAGCAGTACTTC. This sequence encodes CASSDPRDRGTYEQYF.